The 20 T cell receptor beta chains in this list originate from one sample, sequenced in a study of radiation and T cells in renal cell carcinoma. Stated treatment: 15 Gy SBRT to primary tumor, nephrectomy 4 weeks later. Assay: immunoSEQ multiplex PCR; the TCRdb copy retains only in-frame clones and omits some. This table has fewer than 25,000 clones, 47% appearing once. Sample: tumor tissue, taken from a patient whose treatment included radiotherapy and nephrectomy. The receptors derive from a woman aged 45-59 years with renal cell carcinoma.

This sequence joins TRBV4-1 and TRBJ2-7; D perhaps matches TRBD2 (5 bases). The length of the CDR3 is 16 residues. Germline V CDR1 and CDR2: MGHRA, YSYEKL. Trimming took off 4 bases at V and 4 bases at J, with 20 bases between the two ends. DNA for the CDR3: TGCGCCAGCAGCCCAGCTACTGGGCGAGGGATTTACGAGCAGTACTTC. Its protein product is CASSPATGRGIYEQYF.

This clone was seen just once. CDR3 bases: TGTGCCAGCAGTTTCTCGGGGGGCCGCACCTCCTACGAGCAGTACTTC. It translates to CASSFSGGRTSYEQYF. J is TRBJ2-7 and V is TRBV28; the D gene is possibly TRBD2 (7 bases). V lost 3 bases and J 0 bases, leaving 15 bases between the germline ends. The germline V gene has CDR1 MDHEN and CDR2 SYDVKM. The CDR3 runs to 16 residues.

V usage is TRBV14 and J usage is TRBJ2-7; 7 nucleotides match TRBD1. The CDR3 has 15 residues. With 1 base clipped from V and 5 bases from J, the junction kept 8 bases outside the gene matches. Germline lookup yields CDR1 SGHDN and CDR2 FVKESK. CDR3 sequence reads: CASSQVRGQGHEQYF. The CDR3 DNA is TGTGCCAGCAGCCAAGTAAGGGGGCAGGGCCACGAGCAGTACTTC.

The J gene is TRBJ1-2, the V gene TRBV9; D gene unclear. The CDR3 runs to 15 residues. Trimming shortened V by 4 bases and J by 4 bases, and 17 bases separated the two germline ends. Germline assignment: CDR1 SGDLS and CDR2 YYNGEE. The DNA for the CDR3 is TGTGCCAGCAGCTTGGCCATTCGGGGAAGCTATGGCTACACCTTC. Amino acid sequence: CASSLAIRGSYGYTF.

The genes are TRBV6-6 and TRBJ2-2; D is undetermined. Germline CDR1 and CDR2: MNHNY and SVGAGI (reference sequence). The CDR3 is 14 amino acids. Trimming stripped 4 bases from V and 6 bases from J, with 12 bases between. In nucleotides, the CDR3 is TGTGCCAGCAGTTCCACCGACAACCCCGGGGAGCTGTTTTTT. Protein sequence: CASSSTDNPGELFF.

The V and J genes are TRBV19 and TRBJ1-5; perhaps TRBD1 as D (5 bases). V was trimmed by 5 bases and J by 8 bases, leaving 16 bases between them. Germline loops: CDR1 LNHDA, CDR2 SQIVND (reference sequence). CDR3 length: 14 amino acids. The CDR3 bases are TGTGCCAGTAGTTTTACAGGTTCCAAGGAGCCCCAGCATTTT. It specifies CASSFTGSKEPQHF.

Note on this clone: Other DNA sequences in this specimen translate into the identical CDR3. The chain carries TRBV7-9 and TRBJ2-1; D not resolved. This CDR3 spans 12 amino acids. CDR1 and CDR2 from the germline V gene are SEHNR and FQNEAQ (reference sequence). Trimming took 5 bases from V and 8 from J, leaving 10 bases between them. The CDR3 region has the DNA TGTGCCAGCAGCCTCCGAAGGGATGAGCAGTTCTTC. Translated, it gives CASSLRRDEQFF.

As concerns this clone: A much more abundant neighbour one base away suggests this may be a read error. J is TRBJ1-4 and V is TRBV18, with TRBD1 identical over 7 bases. Germline-derived CDR1 and CDR2 are KGHSH and LQKENI. This CDR3 comprises 14 residues. The CDR3 region has the DNA TGTGCCAGCTCGCCGGGACAGAGTAATGAAAAACTGTCTTTT. It yields the protein CASSPGQSNEKLSF.

This clone was observed many times. The genes are TRBV15 and TRBJ1-5; 8 nucleotides align to TRBD1. J was trimmed by 2 bases and V by 5 bases; bases with no gene match: 8. The CDR3 totals 16 residues. The germline V gene encodes CDR1 LNHNV and CDR2 YYDKDF (reference sequence). CDR3 protein: CATSLAQGVGNQPQHF. CDR3 bases: TGTGCCACCAGCCTCGCACAGGGGGTTGGCAATCAGCCCCAGCATTTT.

The chain is built from TRBV5-6 and TRBJ1-2; D unresolved. Trimming cost V 4 bases and J 8 bases, with 9 bases left between them. CDR3 length: 11 amino acids. CDR1 and CDR2 (germline): SGHDT, YYEEEE. This CDR3 is CASSSDHGYTF. The CDR3 DNA follows: TGTGCCAGCAGCAGTGACCACGGCTACACCTTC.

This clone was detected a few times. This chain links TRBV5-1 with TRBJ1-2; D gene uncertain. The CDR3 totals 14 residues. The ends were cut back, 0 bases at V and 0 bases at J, with 6 bases in the middle. Germline V gene lookup returns CDR1 SGHRS and CDR2 YFSETQ. CDR3 residues: CASSLEGPNYGYTF. The CDR3 coding sequence is TGCGCCAGCAGCTTGGAAGGGCCTAACTATGGCTACACCTTC.

This clone was observed at least ten times. This chain joins TRBV7-2 and TRBJ2-7; a weak D match, TRBD1 (6 bases). V was trimmed by 3 bases and J by 7 bases, leaving 16 bases between them. The CDR3 has 14 residues. Germline CDR1 SGHTA, CDR2 FQGNSA. CDR3 amino acids: CASSFDTGSGEQYF. The DNA for the CDR3 is TGTGCCAGCAGCTTTGATACAGGGTCGGGAGAGCAGTACTTC. The variable domain in full, with the rest retrieved from reference TRBV7-2 and TRBJ2-7, is GAGVSQSPSNKVTEKGKDVELRCDPISGHTALYWYRQSLGQGLEFLIYFQGNSAPDKSGLPSDRFSAERTGGSVSTLTIQRTQQEDSAVYLCASSFDTGSGEQYFGPGTRLTVT.

This chain connects TRBV13 to TRBJ2-1; perhaps TRBD2 as D (7 bases). Germline V gene lookup returns CDR1 PRHDT and CDR2 FYEKMQ (reference sequence). V was cut by 3 bases and J by 9 bases, with 18 bases left in between. This CDR3 is built from 15 residues. The CDR3 coding sequence is TGTGCCAGCAGCTTTTCGGGACTAAGGGGGGTTGAGCAGTTCTTC. This codes for CASSFSGLRGVEQFF.

This clone occurred a few times. This chain joins TRBV4-2 and TRBJ1-1; D not resolved. Looked up from germline, CDR1 is LGHNA and CDR2 is YNFKEQ. The CDR3 covers 17 residues. Trimming stripped 0 bases from V and 1 base from J, with 15 bases between. The CDR3 nucleotides read TGTGCCAGCAGCCAAGATTCGGCGGGAAGGAGGAACACTGAAGCTTTCTTT. Protein product: CASSQDSAGRRNTEAFF.

The rearrangement links TRBV5-1 to TRBJ1-1; a possible D gene is TRBD1 (5 bases). Trimming pared 5 bases from V and 1 base from J, leaving 12 bases between. The CDR3 has 14 residues. Germline loops: CDR1 SGHRS, CDR2 YFSETQ. DNA of the CDR3: TGCGCCAGCAGACCTATGGGGCGGAACACTGAAGCTTTCTTT. Amino acids: CASRPMGRNTEAFF. The full variable domain, its missing parts supplied by reference TRBV5-1 and TRBJ1-1, is KAGVTQTPRYLIKTRGQQVTLSCSPISGHRSVSWYQQTPGQGLQFLFEYFSETQRNKGNFPGRFSGRQFSNSRSEMNVSTLELGDSALYLCASRPMGRNTEAFFGQGTRLTVV.

In its sample, this clone was seen many times. This chain joins TRBV4-1 and TRBJ1-2, with D possibly TRBD1 on 5 matching bases. This CDR3 has 14 amino acids. V was trimmed by 0 bases and J by 4 bases, leaving 9 bases between them. Germline assignment: CDR1 MGHRA and CDR2 YSYEKL. The CDR3 DNA reads as TGCGCCAGCAGCCAAGACATAGGGGCCTATGGCTACACCTTC. Translation: CASSQDIGAYGYTF.

This chain links TRBV5-6 with TRBJ1-1, with 8 bases aligning to TRBD1. Germline CDR1 reads SGHDT; CDR2 reads YYEEEE. The CDR3 length is 12 residues. V trimming: 2 bases; J trimming: 11 bases; junction bases outside the gene matches: 5. The CDR3 reads CASSFLDRAAFF. In DNA, the CDR3 is TGTGCCAGCAGCTTCCTGGACAGGGCGGCTTTCTTT.

The V call is TRBV6-5, the J call TRBJ1-1, with D uncertain. The CDR3 runs to 12 residues. Germline V gene sequence: CDR1 MNHEY, CDR2 SVGAGI. Trimming removed 6 bases from V and 7 bases from J, with 12 bases in between. The CDR3 spells CASSLNSGEAFF. The CDR3 nucleotides read TGTGCCAGCAGCTTAAACAGCGGTGAAGCTTTCTTT.

V and J are TRBV7-9 and TRBJ1-5, with D unclear. Trimming cost V 0 bases and J 5 bases, with 8 bases left between them. The germline gives CDR1 SEHNR, CDR2 FQNEAQ (reference sequence). CDR3 length: 14 residues. CDR3 protein: CASSLAGRDQPQHF. The CDR3 DNA is TGTGCCAGCAGCTTAGCTGGGCGCGATCAGCCCCAGCATTTT.

The CDR3 sequence: CASSFREGPYEQYF. The CDR3 DNA reads TGTGCCAGCAGTTTCAGGGAAGGGCCCTACGAGCAGTACTTC. The chain joins TRBV6-5 to TRBJ2-7, with TRBD1 as a possible D gene (5 bases). The CDR3 runs to 14 residues. The V and J ends lost 4 bases and 2 bases respectively, with 12 bases between them. The germline V gene encodes CDR1 MNHEY and CDR2 SVGAGI.